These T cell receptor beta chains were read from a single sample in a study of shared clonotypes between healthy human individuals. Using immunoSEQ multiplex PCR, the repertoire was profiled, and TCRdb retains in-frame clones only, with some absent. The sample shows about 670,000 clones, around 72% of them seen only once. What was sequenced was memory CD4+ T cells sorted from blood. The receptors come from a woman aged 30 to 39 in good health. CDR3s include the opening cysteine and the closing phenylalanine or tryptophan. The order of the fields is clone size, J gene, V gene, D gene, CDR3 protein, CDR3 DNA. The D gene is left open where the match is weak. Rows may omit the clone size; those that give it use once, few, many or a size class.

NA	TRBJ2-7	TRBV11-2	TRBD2	CASSRSASTGGEQYF	TGTGCCAGCAGCCGGTCCGCATCTACGGGGGGGGAGCAGTACTTC
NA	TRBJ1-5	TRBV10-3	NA	CAISGFSSNQPQHF	TGTGCCATCAGTGGGTTCTCTAGCAATCAGCCCCAGCATTTT
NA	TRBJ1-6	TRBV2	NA	CASSEPGSLVSPLHF	TGTGCCAGCAGTGAACCGGGTTCTTTGGTCTCACCCCTCCACTTT
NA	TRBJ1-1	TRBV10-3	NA	CAISVQKNTEAFF	TGTGCCATCAGTGTACAGAAGAACACTGAAGCTTTCTTT
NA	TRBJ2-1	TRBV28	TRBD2	CASTPGGASGNNEQFF	TGTGCCAGCACCCCCGGGGGGGCTAGCGGGAACAATGAGCAGTTCTTC
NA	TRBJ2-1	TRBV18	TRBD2	CASSPSRGTSNEQFF	TGTGCCAGCTCACCTTCTCGCGGGACTAGCAATGAGCAGTTCTTC
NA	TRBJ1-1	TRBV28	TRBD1	CASRTQGAGGTEAFF	TGTGCCAGCAGAACCCAGGGGGCCGGCGGTACTGAAGCTTTCTTT
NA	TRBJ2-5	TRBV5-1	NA	CASSPEGRSWEETQYF	TGCGCCAGCAGCCCGGAGGGACGTTCGTGGGAGGAGACCCAGTACTTC
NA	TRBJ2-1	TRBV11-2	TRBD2	CASRSLAGGPHEQFF	TGTGCCAGCAGATCTCTAGCGGGAGGGCCCCATGAGCAGTTCTTC
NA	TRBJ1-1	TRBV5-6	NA	CASSLFETRVNTEAFF	TGTGCCAGCAGCTTGTTCGAAACCAGGGTGAACACTGAAGCTTTCTTT
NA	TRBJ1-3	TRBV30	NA	CAWRTPGNTIYF	TGTGCCTGGAGGACACCTGGAAACACCATATATTTT
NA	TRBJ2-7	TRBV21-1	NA	CASSKPQERGYEQYF	TGTGCCAGCAGCAAACCCCAAGAACGGGGATACGAGCAGTACTTC
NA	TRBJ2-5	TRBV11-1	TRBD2	CASNRAGVETQYF	TGTGCCAGCAACCGAGCGGGAGTAGAGACCCAGTACTTC
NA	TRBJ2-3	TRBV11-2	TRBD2	CASSSLAGGSDTQYF	TGTGCCAGCAGCTCCCTAGCGGGAGGGTCGGATACGCAGTATTTT
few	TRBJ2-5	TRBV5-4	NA	CASSLIGSSRETQYF	TGTGCCAGCAGCTTGATCGGGAGTAGTCGGGAGACCCAGTACTTC
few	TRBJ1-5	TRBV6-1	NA	CASHRDSNQPQHF	TGTGCCAGTCACAGGGATAGCAATCAGCCCCAGCATTTT
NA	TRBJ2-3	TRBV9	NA	CASSVEGQSSTDTQYF	TGTGCCAGCAGCGTAGAGGGCCAGTCTAGCACAGATACGCAGTATTTT
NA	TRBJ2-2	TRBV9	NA	CASSVANGRVAGELFF	TGTGCCAGCAGCGTAGCGAACGGTCGAGTGGCCGGGGAGCTGTTTTTT
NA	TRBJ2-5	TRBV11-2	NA	CASSPEVGSRETQYF	TGTGCCAGCAGTCCCGAGGTTGGCTCTCGGGAGACCCAGTACTTC
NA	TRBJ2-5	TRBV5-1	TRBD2	CASSPGLAGYQETQYF	TGCGCCAGCAGCCCTGGACTAGCGGGGTACCAAGAGACCCAGTACTTC
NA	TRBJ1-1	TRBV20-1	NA	CSASSGIGAFF	TGCAGTGCTAGCTCCGGGATCGGAGCTTTCTTT
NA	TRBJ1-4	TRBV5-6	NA	CASSAQGWGRQANEKLFF	TGTGCCAGCAGCGCACAGGGCTGGGGTCGGCAGGCTAATGAAAAACTGTTTTTT
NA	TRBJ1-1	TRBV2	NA	CAITENTEAFF	TGTGCCATCACGGAGAACACTGAAGCTTTCTTT
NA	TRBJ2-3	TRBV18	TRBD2	CASSTGGPTDTQYF	TGTGCCAGCAGTACGGGAGGGCCAACAGATACGCAGTATTTT
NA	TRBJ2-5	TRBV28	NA	CASTPGREETQYF	TGTGCCAGCACCCCGGGCAGGGAAGAGACCCAGTACTTC